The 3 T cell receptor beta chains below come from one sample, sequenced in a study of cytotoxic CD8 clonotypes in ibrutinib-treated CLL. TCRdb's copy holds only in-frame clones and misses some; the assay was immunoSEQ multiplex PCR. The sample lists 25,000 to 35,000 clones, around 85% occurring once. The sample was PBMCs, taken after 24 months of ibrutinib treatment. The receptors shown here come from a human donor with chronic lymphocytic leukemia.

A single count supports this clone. CDR3 DNA: TGTGCCAGCAGTATCGGGACAGGGTGGGGCTACACCTTC. Amino acids: CASSIGTGWGYTF. The rearrangement links TRBV6-5 to TRBJ1-2; 9 bases are a match to TRBD1. V was pared by 5 bases and J by 8 bases, with 6 bases of the junction left unmatched. The CDR3 length is 13 residues. Per germline, CDR1 MNHEY and CDR2 SVGAGI.

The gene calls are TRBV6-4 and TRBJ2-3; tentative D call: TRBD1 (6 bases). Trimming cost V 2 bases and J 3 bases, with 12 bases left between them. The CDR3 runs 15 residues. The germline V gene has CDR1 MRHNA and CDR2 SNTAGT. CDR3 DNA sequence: TGTGCCAGCAGTGACAGAGGCAGGGGTACAGATACGCAGTATTTT. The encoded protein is CASSDRGRGTDTQYF.

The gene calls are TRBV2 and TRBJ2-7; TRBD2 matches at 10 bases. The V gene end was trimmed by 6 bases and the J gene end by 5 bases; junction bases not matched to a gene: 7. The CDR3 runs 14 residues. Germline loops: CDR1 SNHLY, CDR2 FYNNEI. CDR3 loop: CASRPGLAIDEQYF. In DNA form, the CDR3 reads TGTGCCAGCAGGCCGGGACTAGCGATTGACGAGCAGTACTTC. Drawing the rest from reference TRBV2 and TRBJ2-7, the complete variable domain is EPEVTQTPSHQVTQMGQEVILRCVPISNHLYFYWYRQILGQKVEFLVSFYNNEISEKSEIFDDQFSVERPDGSNFTLKIRSTKLEDSAMYFCASRPGLAIDEQYFGPGTRLTVT.